These 13 T cell receptor beta chains came from one sample sequenced in a study of OX40 agonist ivuxolimab in advanced cancers. Assay used: immunoSEQ multiplex PCR; TCRdb lists only in-frame clones, some missing. The repertoire holds some 70,000 clones, with about 88% as singletons. Sequenced material: CD4+ or CD8+ T cells sorted from blood, taken in a trial of the OX40 agonist ivuxolimab. Receptors originate from an adult with an advanced solid tumor such as melanoma, head and neck, liver or kidney cancer.

The rearrangement links TRBV5-4 to TRBJ1-4; the D is unclear. The CDR3 consists of 14 residues. V was trimmed by 4 bases and J by 0 bases, leaving 7 bases between them. Germline CDR1 SGHNT, CDR2 YYREEE (reference sequence). CDR3 in DNA: TGTGCCAGCAGCCCGACTGCAACTAATGAAAAACTGTTTTTT. Translation: CASSPTATNEKLFF. The whole variable domain, remainder taken from reference TRBV5-4 and TRBJ1-4, is ETGVTQSPTHLIKTRGQQVTLRCSSQSGHNTVSWYQQALGQGPQFIFQYYREEENGRGNFPPRFSGLQFPNYSSELNVNALELDDSALYLCASSPTATNEKLFFGSGTQLSVL.

V gene TRBV18 combines with J gene TRBJ2-3; 8 nucleotides line up with TRBD1. The germline CDR1 and CDR2 sequences are KGHSH and LQKENI. The trim removed 0 bases at V and 4 bases at J, leaving 3 bases unmatched. The CDR3 has 15 amino acids. This CDR3 is CASSPPGQDPDTQYF. CDR3 sequence (DNA): TGTGCCAGCTCACCACCGGGACAGGATCCAGATACGCAGTATTTT. Complete variable domain (other parts from reference TRBV18 and TRBJ2-3): NAGVMQNPRHLVRRRGQEARLRCSPMKGHSHVYWYRQLPEEGLKFMVYLQKENIIDESGMPKERFSAEFPKEGPSILRIQQVVRGDSAAYFCASSPPGQDPDTQYFGPGTRLTVL.

The chain is built from TRBV18 and TRBJ1-4, with 10 bases that match TRBD1. The CDR3 is 16 amino acids. Germline values: CDR1 KGHSH, CDR2 LQKENI. V trimming: 8 bases; J trimming: 0 bases; junction bases outside the gene matches: 6. The CDR3 sequence: CASPGGQGATNEKLFF. The CDR3 DNA follows: TGTGCCAGCCCCGGAGGACAGGGGGCAACTAATGAAAAACTGTTTTTT.

The V and J genes are TRBV5-4 and TRBJ2-5; D may be TRBD2 (6 bases). This CDR3 spans 12 amino acids. V was shortened by 5 bases and J by 7 bases, with 12 bases between the two germline ends. Germline values: CDR1 SGHNT, CDR2 YYREEE (reference sequence). CDR3 amino acids: CASRTRTGTQYF. The CDR3 DNA reads TGTGCCAGCAGGACTAGGACGGGGACCCAGTACTTC. The whole variable domain, remainder taken from reference TRBV5-4 and TRBJ2-5, is ETGVTQSPTHLIKTRGQQVTLRCSSQSGHNTVSWYQQALGQGPQFIFQYYREEENGRGNFPPRFSGLQFPNYSSELNVNALELDDSALYLCASRTRTGTQYFGPGTRLLVL.

The chain recombines TRBV7-8 with TRBJ2-2; D possibly corresponds to TRBD2 (5 bases). Trimming left V 5 bases short and J 1 base short, with 11 bases between. Germline V gene data show CDR1 as SGHVS and CDR2 as FQNEAQ. This CDR3 spans 15 amino acids. The CDR3 spells CASSPSGGNTGELFF. CDR3 nucleotides: TGTGCCAGCAGCCCGAGTGGAGGGAACACCGGGGAGCTGTTTTTT.

This sequence joins TRBV7-2 and TRBJ1-2, with 8 bases fitting TRBD1. Trimming at V came to 4 bases and at J to 11 bases, leaving 12 bases not matched to a gene. Germline CDR1 and CDR2: SGHTA and FQGNSA. There are 14 residues in the CDR3. The CDR3 is CASSSLWTGFGYTF. In DNA form, the CDR3 reads TGTGCCAGCAGCTCCTTGTGGACAGGGTTCGGATACACCTTC.

The chain couples TRBV6-1 to TRBJ1-1, with 7 bases lining up with TRBD1. The ends lost 5 bases at V and 1 base at J; junction bases unmatched: 4. The CDR3 extends over 14 amino acids. The germline gives CDR1 MNHNS, CDR2 SASEGT. CDR3 DNA sequence: TGTGCCAGCAGTTCACAGGGGTGGAACACTGAAGCTTTCTTT. This encodes CASSSQGWNTEAFF.

This chain uses TRBV28 with TRBJ1-6; no definite D call. Germline values: CDR1 MDHEN, CDR2 SYDVKM. CDR3 length equals 12 residues. V was shortened by 10 bases and J by 7 bases, with 11 bases between the two germline ends. The CDR3 protein is CATKAPNSPLHF. CDR3 sequence (DNA): TGTGCCACCAAGGCCCCGAATTCACCCCTCCACTTT.

Comments on this clone: The junction departs from germline at one end; a sequencing error may be responsible. The V and J genes are TRBV7-7 and TRBJ2-2; TRBD2 might be the D (6 bases). The germline CDR1 and CDR2 sequences are SSHAT and FNYEAQ (reference sequence). CDR3 length: 14 residues. CDR3 nucleotide sequence: TGTGCTAGCAGCTGGGGAGGATACACCGGGGAGCTGTTTTTT. Translated: CASSWGGYTGELFF.

The genes are TRBV19 and TRBJ2-7, with TRBD2 as a possible D gene (6 bases). The germline gives CDR1 LNHDA, CDR2 SQIVND (reference sequence). Trimming pared 5 bases from V and 2 bases from J, leaving 25 bases between. This CDR3 comprises 18 residues. This chain's CDR3 is CASSPTGASATRPYEQYF. In DNA form, the CDR3 reads TGTGCCAGTAGTCCCACCGGGGCTAGCGCGACCAGGCCCTACGAGCAGTACTTC.

The chain uses TRBV10-1 and TRBJ2-5, with TRBD1 matching over 11 bases. The V and J ends lost 6 bases and 5 bases, in that order; junction bases with no gene match: 8. Germline V gene lookup returns CDR1 WNHNN and CDR2 SYGVQD (reference sequence). The CDR3 contains 15 residues. The CDR3 loop is CASSPGTGGQETQYF. The DNA of the CDR3 is TGCGCCAGCAGCCCCGGGACAGGGGGACAGGAGACCCAGTACTTC.

The chain joins TRBV6-5 to TRBJ2-5; 8 bases are shared with TRBD2. Germline V gene data show CDR1 as MNHEY and CDR2 as SVGAGI. This CDR3 is built from 16 residues. V lost 4 bases and J lost 1; bases outside the gene matches: 8. CDR3 region: CASSFITGGGQETQYF. Written as DNA, the CDR3 is TGTGCCAGCAGTTTCATCACGGGGGGGGGCCAAGAGACCCAGTACTTC.

The chain uses TRBV5-4 and TRBJ1-1; D is possibly TRBD1 (5 bases). The V and J ends lost 2 bases and 1 base respectively, with 15 bases between them. CDR3 length: 16 residues. The germline V gene has CDR1 SGHNT and CDR2 YYREEE (reference sequence). The CDR3 bases are TGTGCCAGCAGCTTCGAGGGGACTCTCCCGAACACTGAAGCTTTCTTT. Encoded protein: CASSFEGTLPNTEAFF.